The 17 T cell receptor beta chains reported below all come from one sample, sequenced in a study of monozygotic twins with inflammatory bowel disease. TCRdb reprocessed the 5' RACE reads, with one entry per CDR3 protein and no DNA. This sample's table has 300,000 to 450,000 distinct CDR3 sequences. The sample comprised blood. Every receptor here comes from a human donor with ulcerative colitis or Crohn's disease, or a healthy co-twin of an affected twin (not recorded which).

CDR3 amino acids: CSAGDRDRGDEQYF. The genes are TRBV20-1 and TRBJ2-7; without DNA, the TCRdb call of TRBD1 cannot be checked. The germline gives CDR1 DFQATT, CDR2 SNEGSKA (reference sequence). This CDR3 region has 14 residues.

The genes are TRBV20-1 and TRBJ1-1; TCRdb's D gene call, TRBD1, goes unchecked for lack of DNA. The CDR3 is 13 amino acids. CDR1 and CDR2 from the germline V gene are DFQATT and SNEGSKA (reference sequence). CDR3 sequence: CSARPGQNTEAFF.

The chain recombines TRBV15 with TRBJ2-1; TCRdb's D gene call, TRBD1, goes unchecked for lack of DNA. Germline CDR1 LNHNV, CDR2 YYDKDF (reference sequence). The CDR3 has 13 amino acids. The CDR3 here is CATGSGRYNEQFF.

J is TRBJ1-2 and V is TRBV5-4. The CDR3 is 13 amino acids. Germline CDR1 and CDR2: SGHNT and YYREEE (reference sequence). CDR3 protein: CASSQRQATGYTF.

The chain carries TRBV4-1 and TRBJ2-7; checking the TCRdb D call of TRBD1 is not possible without DNA. The CDR3 has 15 amino acids. Germline assignment: CDR1 MGHRA and CDR2 YSYEKL. The CDR3 protein is CASSQRQGSPYEQYF.

The CDR3 sequence: CASSQPLNRDPNTEAFF. The chain joins TRBV7-9 to TRBJ1-1; checking the TCRdb D call of TRBD1 is not possible without DNA. The germline CDR1 and CDR2 sequences are SEHNR and FQNEAQ (reference sequence). The length of the CDR3 is 17 residues.

The chain employs TRBV29-1 and TRBJ2-1; the TRBD1 assignment by TCRdb is unverifiable without DNA. The CDR3 runs to 12 residues. Per germline, CDR1 SQVTM and CDR2 ANQGSEA. The CDR3: CSVYLRGNEQFF.

The chain combines TRBV4-3 with TRBJ2-7; without DNA, the TCRdb call of TRBD1 cannot be checked. Germline loops: CDR1 LGHNA, CDR2 YSLEER. The length of the CDR3 is 15 residues. The CDR3: CASSRTGTYNYEQYF.

This chain's CDR3 is CASSEGRQGAYEQYF. The rearrangement uses TRBV9 and TRBJ2-7; TCRdb names TRBD1, which stays unverified in the absence of DNA. There are 15 residues in the CDR3. Looked up from germline, CDR1 is SGDLS and CDR2 is YYNGEE.

The chain recombines TRBV28 with TRBJ2-5; without DNA, the TCRdb call of TRBD2 cannot be checked. CDR1 is MDHEN, CDR2 SYDVKM, per germline. CDR3 size: 14 residues. The CDR3 loop reads CASSLLASEETQYF.

This chain connects TRBV6-2 or TRBV6-3 to TRBJ1-5; TCRdb calls TRBD1, which cannot be checked without DNA. This CDR3 has 14 residues. The germline V gene has CDR1 MNHEY and CDR2 SVGEGT. The CDR3 spells CASSFRVIDQPQHF.

The chain carries TRBV10-3 and TRBJ2-7; TCRdb gives TRBD1 as the D gene, but with no DNA this cannot be confirmed. Germline values: CDR1 ENHRY, CDR2 SYGVKD. The CDR3 runs 16 residues. The CDR3 here is CAISELGQGRPYEQYF.

V usage is TRBV20-1 and J usage is TRBJ1-1; with no DNA, the TCRdb D assignment of TRBD1 cannot be verified. Germline values: CDR1 DFQATT, CDR2 SNEGSKA (reference sequence). CDR3 size: 14 residues. CDR3 loop: CSAGQGARNTEAFF.

The chain is built from TRBV4-1 and TRBJ2-7; the D call from TCRdb, TRBD1, cannot be confirmed without DNA. This CDR3 has 17 amino acids. From germline, CDR1 is MGHRA and CDR2 YSYEKL. CDR3 amino acids: CASSQVGAWDRENEQYF.

The rearrangement joins TRBV5-1 to TRBJ2-1; TCRdb selects TRBD1, and the lack of DNA leaves this call unchecked. The CDR3 has 14 amino acids. Germline lookup yields CDR1 SGHRS and CDR2 YFSETQ. This CDR3 is CASGPGGAYNEQFF.

V gene TRBV7-3 combines with J gene TRBJ1-5; the D call of TRBD1 rests on TCRdb alone, since no DNA is present to check it. The CDR3 runs to 16 residues. Germline CDR1 and CDR2: SGHTA and FQGTGA. CDR3 loop: CASSRLKAGGNQPQHF.

The chain combines TRBV6-1 with TRBJ2-3; the TRBD2 assignment by TCRdb is unverifiable without DNA. From germline, CDR1 is MNHNS and CDR2 SASEGT. The CDR3 is 18 amino acids. CDR3 loop: CASSEGPGLAGGRDTQYF.